This T cell receptor (beta chain) appears in the sequencing data of a study of identical twins. This clonotype has at least ten counts. V gave up 6 bases and J gave up 1 base; unmatched junction bases: 5. Germline V gene sequence: CDR1 ENHRY, CDR2 SYGVKD. The CDR3 totals 14 residues. cDNA carried unique molecular identifiers, and a universal primer site was added by template switching. TCRdb analysed the 5' RACE reads with MiXCR anew, one entry per CDR3 protein. The profile shows fewer than 250,000 distinct CDR3 sequences, approximately 7% of them singletons. This same sample was also part of a study on yellow fever vaccine responses in identical twins.

Specimen: memory (CD45RO+) T cells sorted from blood. The rearrangement uses TRBV10-3 and TRBJ1-1; TRBD1 matches 7 bases. This receptor was taken from a woman in her late teens or twenties in good health. In nucleotides, the CDR3 is TGTGCCATCAGGCCCGGGACAGCGAACACTGAAGCTTTCTTT. Translation gives CAIRPGTANTEAFF.